A selection of T cell receptor beta chains follows, all from one sample in a study of cytomegalovirus exposure and HLA in healthy donors. Assay: immunoSEQ multiplex PCR; the TCRdb copy retains only in-frame clones and omits some. The sample has about 80,000 clones, less than 80% seen once. Sequenced: PBMCs. The receptors shown here come from a woman in her forties in good health and CMV-seronegative. Both conserved end residues are part of each CDR3. A D gene is named only where the DNA matches it firmly. Where a row states a size, it is once, few, many or the class of an expanded clone; other rows omit it.

clone size: few
V gene: TRBV7-3
J gene: TRBJ2-5
D gene: .
CDR3 protein: CASSLIGSTTETQYF
CDR3 DNA: TGTGCCAGCAGCTTAATCGGGTCCACCACGGAGACCCAGTACTTC

clone size: .
V gene: TRBV30
J gene: TRBJ2-5
D gene: .
CDR3 protein: CAWSVRVGSWEQYF
CDR3 DNA: TGTGCCTGGAGTGTACGTGTGGGCAGCTGGGAGCAGTACTTC

clone size: .
V gene: TRBV7-2
J gene: TRBJ1-1
D gene: .
CDR3 protein: CASIRPYGQTLNTEAFF
CDR3 DNA: TGTGCCAGCATCCGACCTTATGGACAGACGCTGAACACTGAAGCTTTCTTT

clone size: .
V gene: TRBV28
J gene: TRBJ2-7
D gene: .
CDR3 protein: CASSFWLTPEQYF
CDR3 DNA: TGTGCCAGCAGTTTCTGGCTCACGCCCGAGCAGTACTTC

clone size: .
V gene: TRBV19
J gene: TRBJ1-4
D gene: .
CDR3 protein: CASSPGTITWDEKLFF
CDR3 DNA: TGTGCCAGTAGTCCCGGGACAATTACTTGGGATGAAAAACTGTTTTTT

clone size: .
V gene: TRBV29-1
J gene: TRBJ2-7
D gene: TRBD1
CDR3 protein: CSVDSGTDYEQYF
CDR3 DNA: TGCAGCGTTGACTCCGGGACAGACTACGAGCAGTACTTC

clone size: .
V gene: TRBV5-1
J gene: TRBJ1-3
D gene: TRBD1
CDR3 protein: CASSLAQGAGNTIYF
CDR3 DNA: TGCGCCAGCAGCTTGGCGCAGGGGGCAGGAAACACCATATATTTT

clone size: .
V gene: TRBV15
J gene: TRBJ1-6
D gene: .
CDR3 protein: CATSRDTGQSSYNSPLHF
CDR3 DNA: TGTGCCACCAGCAGAGATACAGGACAGAGCTCCTATAATTCACCCCTCCACTTT

clone size: .
V gene: TRBV5-5
J gene: TRBJ1-3
D gene: .
CDR3 protein: CASRGLFSGNTIYF
CDR3 DNA: TGTGCCAGCAGGGGACTGTTCTCTGGAAACACCATATATTTT

clone size: .
V gene: TRBV30
J gene: TRBJ2-2
D gene: TRBD2
CDR3 protein: CAWSGLAGGGGELFF
CDR3 DNA: TGTGCCTGGAGTGGCCTAGCGGGAGGCGGCGGGGAGCTGTTTTTT

clone size: .
V gene: TRBV2
J gene: TRBJ1-4
D gene: TRBD1
CDR3 protein: CASSTRDRGGKLFF
CDR3 DNA: TGTGCCAGCAGTACCCGGGACAGGGGGGGAAAACTGTTTTTT

clone size: .
V gene: TRBV10-1
J gene: TRBJ1-5
D gene: TRBD1
CDR3 protein: CASSPGQGRAVQPQHF
CDR3 DNA: TGCGCCAGCAGTCCGGGACAGGGACGCGCGGTTCAGCCCCAGCATTTT

clone size: .
V gene: TRBV7-9
J gene: TRBJ2-7
D gene: .
CDR3 protein: CASSFGRGTYEQYF
CDR3 DNA: TGTGCCAGCAGCTTTGGTAGGGGAACCTACGAGCAGTACTTC

clone size: once
V gene: TRBV7-9
J gene: TRBJ2-7
D gene: .
CDR3 protein: CASSPGVGEQYF
CDR3 DNA: TGTGCCAGCAGCCCAGGGGTGGGCGAGCAGTACTTC

clone size: .
V gene: TRBV2
J gene: TRBJ1-2
D gene: .
CDR3 protein: CASRKNRETNYGYTF
CDR3 DNA: TGTGCCAGCAGGAAGAACAGGGAAACGAACTATGGCTACACCTTC

clone size: .
V gene: TRBV6-1
J gene: TRBJ1-1
D gene: .
CDR3 protein: CASSERGVTEAFF
CDR3 DNA: TGTGCCAGCAGTGAAAGGGGCGTCACTGAAGCTTTCTTT

clone size: .
V gene: TRBV5-1
J gene: TRBJ2-3
D gene: .
CDR3 protein: CASSLGQGPGDTQYF
CDR3 DNA: TGCGCCAGCAGCTTGGGGCAGGGCCCTGGAGATACGCAGTATTTT

clone size: .
V gene: TRBV2
J gene: TRBJ1-5
D gene: .
CDR3 protein: CASSEGQGVQPQHF
CDR3 DNA: TGTGCCAGCAGTGAAGGGCAGGGCGTGCAGCCCCAGCATTTT

clone size: .
V gene: TRBV11-2
J gene: TRBJ2-7
D gene: TRBD2
CDR3 protein: CASSFRRTSGGSSYEQYF
CDR3 DNA: TGTGCCAGCAGCTTCCGACGGACTAGCGGGGGGAGCTCCTACGAGCAGTACTTC

clone size: .
V gene: TRBV30
J gene: TRBJ2-7
D gene: TRBD1
CDR3 protein: CAWSVGGTGADEQYF
CDR3 DNA: TGTGCCTGGAGTGTGGGGGGGACAGGGGCGGATGAGCAGTACTTC

clone size: .
V gene: TRBV9
J gene: TRBJ1-2
D gene: .
CDR3 protein: CASSIEEGSDGYTF
CDR3 DNA: TGTGCCAGCAGCATCGAGGAAGGTTCTGATGGCTACACCTTC

clone size: .
V gene: TRBV29-1
J gene: TRBJ2-5
D gene: .
CDR3 protein: CSVFRGEETQYF
CDR3 DNA: TGCAGCGTCTTCCGGGGAGAGGAGACCCAGTACTTC

clone size: .
V gene: TRBV5-1
J gene: TRBJ2-3
D gene: .
CDR3 protein: CASSKDPAGDTQYF
CDR3 DNA: TGCGCCAGCAGCAAGGACCCTGCGGGGGATACGCAGTATTTT

clone size: once
V gene: TRBV5-6
J gene: TRBJ1-5
D gene: TRBD1
CDR3 protein: CASSRNDREDQPQHF
CDR3 DNA: TGTGCCAGCAGCCGGAACGACAGGGAAGATCAGCCCCAGCATTTT

clone size: .
V gene: TRBV29-1
J gene: TRBJ1-2
D gene: TRBD1
CDR3 protein: CSVAFGQAYGYTF
CDR3 DNA: TGCAGCGTTGCTTTTGGACAGGCCTATGGCTACACCTTC

clone size: .
V gene: TRBV25-1
J gene: TRBJ1-4
D gene: TRBD1
CDR3 protein: CASSPRQGAFEKLFF
CDR3 DNA: TGTGCCAGCAGTCCCAGACAGGGGGCGTTTGAAAAACTGTTTTTT

clone size: .
V gene: TRBV30
J gene: TRBJ1-1
D gene: .
CDR3 protein: CAWSVRGFGLNTEAFF
CDR3 DNA: TGTGCCTGGAGTGTGAGAGGGTTTGGGCTGAACACTGAAGCTTTCTTT

clone size: .
V gene: TRBV5-6
J gene: TRBJ2-7
D gene: TRBD2
CDR3 protein: CASSARTRFYEQYF
CDR3 DNA: TGTGCCAGCAGCGCCAGGACTAGGTTCTACGAGCAGTACTTC

clone size: .
V gene: TRBV15
J gene: TRBJ2-2
D gene: .
CDR3 protein: CATSRGEPVGNTGELFF
CDR3 DNA: TGTGCCACCAGCAGAGGGGAGCCCGTGGGGAACACCGGGGAGCTGTTTTTT